The 19 T cell receptor beta chains below were found in one sample sequenced in a study of identical twins. MiXCR, applied by TCRdb to the 5' RACE reads, yields one record per CDR3 protein. The table lists about 470,000 distinct CDR3 sequences, less than 25% of them singletons. The same sample was also studied in work on T cells expressing NK-cell markers.

Input material: CD4+ T cells sorted from blood. These receptors were obtained from a woman aged 18-35 years in good health.

In this sample, this clonotype turned up a few times. The V gene is TRBV5-6, the J gene TRBJ1-2; 10 positions match TRBD1. CDR3 size: 15 residues. After removal of 0 bases from V and 6 bases from J, the junction contained 5 bases not matched to a gene. From germline, CDR1 is SGHDT and CDR2 YYEEEE. CDR3 protein: CASSLGQGAWNGYTF. DNA for the CDR3: TGTGCCAGCAGCTTGGGACAGGGGGCTTGGAATGGCTACACCTTC.

This clonotype has a handful of counts. The genes are TRBV9 and TRBJ2-3; D uncertain. The germline V gene encodes CDR1 SGDLS and CDR2 YYNGEE. The CDR3 runs 15 residues. V was pared by 0 bases and J by 2 bases, with 10 bases between. This chain's CDR3 is CASSVGGINTDTQYF. The CDR3 bases are TGTGCCAGCAGCGTAGGCGGCATTAACACAGATACGCAGTATTTT.

The chain combines TRBV6-1 with TRBJ2-3; 9 bases fit TRBD2. The V and J ends lost 8 bases and 6 bases, in that order; junction bases with no gene match: 9. The CDR3 totals 14 residues. From germline, CDR1 is MNHNS and CDR2 SASEGT. Here the CDR3 reads CASGPGTSSDTQYF. The CDR3 bases are TGTGCCAGCGGCCCCGGGACTAGCAGCGATACGCAGTATTTT.

There are a few counts of this clonotype. DNA for the CDR3: TGTGCCAGCAGCTTAAAAAGGGGGCGCTCCTACGAGCAGTACTTC. Translation gives CASSLKRGRSYEQYF. The chain carries TRBV7-2 and TRBJ2-7; TRBD1 matches 7 bases. Germline loops: CDR1 SGHTA, CDR2 FQGNSA. V trimming: 2 bases; J trimming: 0 bases; junction bases outside the gene matches: 4. The CDR3 covers 15 residues.

This clonotype was observed a handful of times. The chain uses TRBV29-1 and TRBJ1-1; D possibly corresponds to TRBD1 (5 bases). Germline V CDR1 and CDR2: SQVTM, ANQGSEA. This CDR3 is 14 amino acids long. Deletions cut 7 bases from V and 4 bases from J, with 19 bases between. CDR3 residues: CSANRERGSTEAFF. CDR3 DNA sequence: TGCAGCGCCAACCGGGAGAGGGGATCCACTGAAGCTTTCTTT.

This clonotype was counted once. The rearrangement links TRBV29-1 to TRBJ2-3, with TRBD1 matching 7 bases. The germline CDR1 and CDR2 sequences are SQVTM and ANQGSEA. CDR3 length: 11 amino acids. The CDR3 is CGTASTDTQYF. The CDR3 coding sequence is TGCGGGACAGCTAGCACAGATACGCAGTATTTT.

CDR3 amino acids: CATRGNSGANVLTF. For the CDR3, the DNA is TGTGCCACCAGGGGTAACTCTGGGGCCAACGTCCTGACTTTC. The J gene is TRBJ2-6, the V gene TRBV15; D ambiguous. Deletions cut 6 bases from V and 0 bases from J, with 6 bases between. Germline CDR1 and CDR2: LNHNV and YYDKDF (reference sequence). The CDR3 contains 14 residues.

The chain recombines TRBV9 with TRBJ2-3, with 9 nucleotides matching TRBD1. J lost 4 bases, V lost 7 bases, and 13 bases had no gene match. The germline gives CDR1 SGDLS, CDR2 YYNGEE. The CDR3 has 16 residues. The CDR3 loop is CASDSLGTGWSDTQYF. For the CDR3, the DNA is TGTGCCAGCGACTCCCTTGGGACAGGGTGGTCAGATACGCAGTATTTT.

This chain joins TRBV2 and TRBJ1-5, with D unclear. The germline V and J ends were trimmed by 3 bases and 7 bases, with 10 bases remaining between them. CDR3 length: 13 residues. Germline-derived CDR1 and CDR2 are SNHLY and FYNNEI. The CDR3 is CASSDEGTQPQHF. DNA for the CDR3: TGTGCCAGCAGTGACGAGGGCACCCAGCCCCAGCATTTT.

This chain connects TRBV6-5 to TRBJ2-3; 7 bases agree with TRBD1. The CDR3 loop spans 14 amino acids. V was pared by 2 bases and J by 5 bases, with 4 bases of the junction left unmatched. Germline CDR1 reads MNHEY; CDR2 reads SVGAGI. CDR3 coding DNA: TGTGCCAGCAGTTACAGGGGGCAGGTAGATACGCAGTATTTT. Translated, it gives CASSYRGQVDTQYF.

This clonotype was counted only a few times. The chain has TRBV6-2 or TRBV6-3 and TRBJ2-1; D may be TRBD1 or TRBD2 (5 bases each). V shed 4 bases and J shed 5 bases, with 12 bases lying between them. Germline assignment: CDR1 MNHEY and CDR2 SVGEGT. This CDR3 has 14 amino acids. The DNA for the CDR3 is TGTGCCAGCAGTTCTCGGGGCGCTAACAATGAGCAGTTCTTC. This translates into CASSSRGANNEQFF.

This clonotype was recorded a few times. CDR3 DNA sequence: TGTGCCAGCAGAGACAGGGGTGGGAGTCAGCCCCAGCATTTT. This sequence encodes CASRDRGGSQPQHF. The chain is built from TRBV6-1 and TRBJ1-5, with TRBD1 matching over 8 bases. Losses at the gene ends were 6 bases for V and 6 bases for J; bases not matched to a gene: 7. Germline V gives CDR1 MNHNS, CDR2 SASEGT. This CDR3 has 14 amino acids.

The chain recombines TRBV5-1 with TRBJ1-1; 8 positions agree with TRBD1. Germline V CDR1 and CDR2: SGHRS, YFSETQ. There are 16 residues in the CDR3. V was pared by 0 bases and J by 3 bases, with 7 bases of the junction left unmatched. CDR3 sequence reads: CASSLVWGRGHTEAFF. CDR3 nucleotide sequence: TGCGCCAGCAGCTTGGTATGGGGCAGGGGGCACACTGAAGCTTTCTTT.

This clonotype was seen more than once but under ten times. This sequence joins TRBV14 and TRBJ2-1, with a tentative D call TRBD2 (5 bases). The CDR3 consists of 15 residues. Germline values: CDR1 SGHDN, CDR2 FVKESK. V was pared by 1 base and J by 3 bases, with 10 bases between. This chain's CDR3 is CASSQGGFLYNEQFF. The DNA of the CDR3 is TGTGCCAGCAGCCAAGGAGGGTTCCTCTACAATGAGCAGTTCTTC.

Here the CDR3 DNA reads TGCGCCAGCAGCTTGATGGGGGGGTACTACGAGCAGTACTTC. Its translation is CASSLMGGYYEQYF. This chain connects TRBV5-1 to TRBJ2-7; 7 bases are a match to TRBD2. Germline V CDR1 and CDR2: SGHRS, YFSETQ. The ends lost 1 base at V and 3 bases at J; junction bases unmatched: 4. CDR3 size: 14 residues.

The chain employs TRBV20-1 and TRBJ1-1; D is uncertain. The CDR3 totals 16 residues. The ends were cut back, 3 bases at V and 2 bases at J, with 19 bases in the middle. From germline, CDR1 is DFQATT and CDR2 SNEGSKA (reference sequence). The CDR3 bases are TGCAGTGCTAGGCGGTCTGGAGGAGGGCTCAACACTGAAGCTTTCTTT. It encodes CSARRSGGGLNTEAFF.

This clonotype occurred a few times. The chain links TRBV7-9 to TRBJ2-6; weak D call: TRBD1 (6 bases). The CDR3 extends over 15 amino acids. With 4 bases removed from V and 2 bases from J, the gap between germline ends came to 9 bases. Germline CDR1 SEHNR, CDR2 FQNEAQ (reference sequence). CDR3: CASSYAGAGANVLTF. Here the CDR3 DNA reads TGTGCCAGCAGCTATGCAGGGGCTGGGGCCAACGTCCTGACTTTC.

The V gene is TRBV29-1, the J gene TRBJ1-4; no firm D call. The CDR3 loop spans 10 amino acids. CDR1 is SQVTM and CDR2 is ANQGSEA in the germline V gene. The ends were cut back, 7 bases at V and 8 bases at J, with 8 bases in the middle. DNA of the CDR3: TGCAGCGGTCTAGACGAAAAACTGTTTTTT. Its translation: CSGLDEKLFF.

This rearrangement joins TRBV7-2 to TRBJ2-1; no definite D call. CDR1 is SGHTA, CDR2 FQGNSA, per germline. This CDR3 has 11 residues. Written as DNA, the CDR3 is TGTGGTACTGGGCTCAGGAATGAGCAGTTCTTC. It translates to CGTGLRNEQFF.